These 16 T cell receptor beta chains were all obtained from the same sample, sequenced in a study of cytomegalovirus exposure and HLA in healthy donors (dated 2017 in TCRdb). The library came from the immunoSEQ multiplex PCR assay. For the multiplex PCR, a mixture combining 60 forward primers for TCR Vbeta segments and 13 reverse primers for TCR Jbeta segments was used. In its TCRdb copy, this immuneACCESS table keeps in-frame sequences only and misses some clones. Where compared with another copy, unresolved V genes explain less than half of these, and the others have no known cause. The sample yields roughly 180,000 clones; more than 80% were counted once. The ten largest clonotypes hold 2.4% of the sample. Sequenced material: PBMCs. The receptors shown here come from a male donor in good health and CMV-seronegative.

The V and J genes are TRBV7-2 and TRBJ2-3, with 8 positions matching TRBD2. J lost 4 bases, V lost 5 bases, and 11 bases had no gene match. This CDR3 comprises 16 residues. Germline CDR1 reads SGHTA; CDR2 reads FQGNSA. The CDR3 loop is CASSISAPGGADTQYF. In DNA form, the CDR3 reads TGTGCCAGCAGCATTAGTGCTCCGGGGGGGGCAGATACGCAGTATTTT.

The chain carries TRBV5-1 and TRBJ1-4; D might be TRBD1 (5 bases). The V end lost 1 base, the J end lost 5 bases, and 12 bases lay between the germline ends. Germline values: CDR1 SGHRS, CDR2 YFSETQ. This CDR3 is built from 15 residues. DNA for the CDR3: TGCGCCAGCAGCTTGTCCCAGGGCAGGAATGAAAAACTGTTTTTT. This encodes CASSLSQGRNEKLFF.

V and J are TRBV7-2 and TRBJ1-2; a weak D match, TRBD1 (5 bases). The CDR3 runs 13 residues. Per germline, CDR1 SGHTA and CDR2 FQGNSA. Trimming left V 3 bases short and J 13 bases short, with 18 bases between. The CDR3 loop reads CASSLAGKSRGTF. The CDR3 DNA is TGTGCCAGCAGCTTGGCAGGGAAAAGTCGCGGCACCTTC.

The gene calls are TRBV18 and TRBJ2-7; D might be TRBD2 (6 bases). V lost 6 bases and J lost 7, with 16 bases in between. This CDR3 contains 13 residues. Germline CDR1 reads KGHSH; CDR2 reads LQKENI. The CDR3, as DNA: TGTGCCAGCTCCCTAGCGCCACTACGAGAGCAGTACTTC. This encodes CASSLAPLREQYF.

The chain links TRBV15 to TRBJ2-1; 8 bases map to TRBD2. The V segment lost 5 bases and the J segment 4 bases; nucleotides outside the gene matches: 7. This CDR3 region has 15 residues. CDR1 and CDR2 from the germline V gene are LNHNV and YYDKDF (reference sequence). In nucleotides, the CDR3 is TGTGCCACCAGCGGTATGGGACTAGTATACAATGAGCAGTTCTTC. Translating it yields CATSGMGLVYNEQFF.

V usage is TRBV15 and J usage is TRBJ2-7; D might be TRBD2 (7 bases). Trimming left V 4 bases short and J 1 base short, with 11 bases between. The CDR3 covers 14 residues. CDR1 and CDR2 from the germline V gene are LNHNV and YYDKDF (reference sequence). Here the CDR3 DNA reads TGTGCCACCAGCAAAGGGGGGGTTTCCTACGAGCAGTACTTC. Encoded protein: CATSKGGVSYEQYF.

This clone was recorded once. The rearrangement links TRBV9 to TRBJ2-5; TRBD2 matches 11 bases. The CDR3 has 16 residues. Looked up from germline, CDR1 is SGDLS and CDR2 is YYNGEE. V shed 3 bases and J 1 base; nucleotides not matched to a gene: 5. CDR3 in amino acids: CASSAGTSGLQETQYF. CDR3 DNA sequence: TGTGCCAGCAGCGCAGGGACTAGCGGACTCCAAGAGACCCAGTACTTC.

The genes are TRBV19 and TRBJ2-5; 12 nucleotides agree with TRBD2. V gave up 4 bases and J gave up 4 bases; unmatched junction bases: 7. There are 16 residues in the CDR3. Germline V gene sequence: CDR1 LNHDA, CDR2 SQIVND (reference sequence). Here the CDR3 DNA reads TGTGCCAGTAGTAATTCGGCTAGCGGGGGGGGAGAGACCCAGTACTTC. Translated, it gives CASSNSASGGGETQYF. Looking up the rest from reference TRBV19 and TRBJ2-5 gives the full variable domain: DGGITQSPKYLFRKEGQNVTLSCEQNLNHDAMYWYRQDPGQGLRLIYYSQIVNDFQKGDIAEGYSVSREKKESFPLTVTSAQKNPTAFYLCASSNSASGGGETQYFGPGTRLLVL.

This clone was picked up one time. The rearrangement uses TRBV7-9 and TRBJ2-7; 7 bases agree with TRBD2. The CDR3 loop spans 15 amino acids. The V gene end was trimmed by 1 base and the J gene end by 2 bases; junction bases not matched to a gene: 5. Germline V gene lookup returns CDR1 SEHNR and CDR2 FQNEAQ (reference sequence). The CDR3 protein is CASSLEAGGTYEQYF. CDR3 sequence (DNA): TGTGCCAGCAGCTTAGAGGCCGGGGGGACCTACGAGCAGTACTTC.

The chain carries TRBV19 and TRBJ1-3; D is unresolved. Trimming shortened V by 5 bases and J by 4 bases, and 15 bases separated the two germline ends. CDR1 is LNHDA and CDR2 is SQIVND in the germline V gene (reference sequence). CDR3 length: 15 residues. The chain's CDR3 is CASSPGLRAGNTIYF. In DNA, the CDR3 is TGTGCCAGTAGTCCAGGCCTGCGGGCCGGAAACACCATATATTTT.

The V gene is TRBV7-2, the J gene TRBJ2-7, with a weak D call TRBD1 (6 bases). The length of the CDR3 is 14 residues. Trimming removed 0 bases from V and 3 bases from J, with 9 bases in between. Germline CDR1 and CDR2: SGHTA and FQGNSA. CDR3 protein: CASSLAGTFYEQYF. CDR3 DNA sequence: TGTGCCAGCAGCTTAGCAGGGACATTCTACGAGCAGTACTTC.

The J gene is TRBJ2-7, the V gene TRBV7-2; D is ambiguous. The CDR3 has 16 residues. Germline loops: CDR1 SGHTA, CDR2 FQGNSA. V shed 2 bases and J shed 0 bases, with 14 bases lying between them. The CDR3 region has the DNA TGTGCCAGCAGCTTAACGGCACCCCCGGGCTCCTACGAGCAGTACTTC. Translation: CASSLTAPPGSYEQYF.

CDR3 region: CASSQVDRDRGRGEQFF. In DNA form, the CDR3 reads TGTGCCAGCAGCCAAGTAGACCGGGACAGGGGGCGCGGTGAGCAGTTCTTC. The chain links TRBV4-2 to TRBJ2-1, with TRBD1 identical over 12 bases. There are 17 residues in the CDR3. Germline trimming cut 1 base from V and 9 bases from J; bases unmatched to any gene: 10. CDR1 LGHNA and CDR2 YNFKEQ come from the germline V gene.

This rearrangement joins TRBV7-2 to TRBJ2-2; TRBD2 matches 12 bases. V was pared by 5 bases and J by 6 bases, with 4 bases of the junction left unmatched. The CDR3 sequence is 15 residues long. Germline V gene lookup returns CDR1 SGHTA and CDR2 FQGNSA. CDR3 in amino acids: CASSPTSGGSGELFF. CDR3 bases: TGTGCCAGCAGCCCGACTAGCGGGGGATCCGGGGAGCTGTTTTTT. Using reference TRBV7-2 and TRBJ2-2 for the parts outside the CDR3, the full variable domain is GAGVSQSPSNKVTEKGKDVELRCDPISGHTALYWYRQSLGQGLEFLIYFQGNSAPDKSGLPSDRFSAERTGGSVSTLTIQRTQQEDSAVYLCASSPTSGGSGELFFGEGSRLTVL.

V usage is TRBV9 and J usage is TRBJ2-6; possibly TRBD1 for D (6 bases). The CDR3 consists of 15 residues. Germline CDR1 reads SGDLS; CDR2 reads YYNGEE. With 4 bases removed from V and 1 base from J, the gap between germline ends came to 9 bases. The DNA for the CDR3 is TGTGCCAGCAGCCTTGGACAGTCTGGGGCCAACGTCCTGACTTTC. Amino acid sequence: CASSLGQSGANVLTF.

The V call is TRBV7-8, the J call TRBJ2-7, with D unclear. From germline, CDR1 is SGHVS and CDR2 FQNEAQ. The V end lost 2 bases, the J end lost 2 bases, and 13 bases lay between the germline ends. This CDR3 contains 15 residues. The CDR3 is CASSLPGSGPYEQYF. The CDR3 bases are TGTGCCAGCAGCTTACCTGGCTCGGGTCCCTACGAGCAGTACTTC.